These 10 T cell receptor beta chains were all obtained from the same sample, sequenced in a study of cytomegalovirus exposure and HLA in healthy donors. The PCR was carried out with 60 Vbeta primers and 13 Jbeta primers. Profiled with immunoSEQ multiplex PCR; TCRdb holds only in-frame clones, not every one. Counted here are roughly 200,000 clones, approximately 9.5% occurring once; the ten biggest clones make up roughly 1.4%. The specimen was PBMCs. The receptors originated from a woman younger than 45 in good health and CMV-seropositive.

This clone has a handful of counts. The chain uses TRBV2 and TRBJ2-1; 8 nucleotides agree with TRBD1. Germline V gene sequence: CDR1 SNHLY, CDR2 FYNNEI. The CDR3 is 15 amino acids. Trimming took 4 bases from V and 2 from J; bases not matched to a gene: 4. Here the CDR3 DNA reads TGTGCCAGCAGTGCTGAGACAGGGGCCTACAATGAGCAGTTCTTC. Translation gives CASSAETGAYNEQFF.

The V gene is TRBV7-3, the J gene TRBJ2-3; 14 bases fit TRBD2. The CDR3 covers 15 residues. Germline V lookup: CDR1 SGHTA, CDR2 FQGTGA. The V segment lost 3 bases and the J segment 5 bases; nucleotides outside the gene matches: 1. The CDR3 nucleotides are TGTGCCAGCAGCTTCGGACTAGCGGGAGGAGATACGCAGTATTTT. Its protein product is CASSFGLAGGDTQYF.

The J gene is TRBJ2-7, the V gene TRBV19; possibly TRBD2 for D (7 bases). Germline V gene data show CDR1 as LNHDA and CDR2 as SQIVND (reference sequence). Trimming stripped 3 bases from V and 0 bases from J, with 15 bases between. CDR3 length: 16 amino acids. The CDR3 coding sequence is TGTGCCAGTAGTATTTCGGCGGGGGCCTTCTCCTACGAGCAGTACTTC. This sequence encodes CASSISAGAFSYEQYF. Using reference TRBV19 and TRBJ2-7 for the parts outside the CDR3, the full variable domain is DGGITQSPKYLFRKEGQNVTLSCEQNLNHDAMYWYRQDPGQGLRLIYYSQIVNDFQKGDIAEGYSVSREKKESFPLTVTSAQKNPTAFYLCASSISAGAFSYEQYFGPGTRLTVT.

The chain joins TRBV19 to TRBJ2-1; 11 positions match TRBD2. The trim removed 7 bases at V and 5 bases at J, leaving 4 bases unmatched. This CDR3 is 14 amino acids long. In germline, CDR1 is LNHDA, CDR2 SQIVND (reference sequence). CDR3 protein: CASMTSGENNEQFF. The CDR3 DNA sequence: TGTGCCAGTATGACTAGCGGGGAAAACAATGAGCAGTTCTTC.

This clone was recorded a few times. The CDR3 DNA follows: TGCGCCAGCAGCTTGATACTAGCGGGAAGGGACGAGCAGTACTTC. Its protein product is CASSLILAGRDEQYF. The rearrangement links TRBV5-1 to TRBJ2-7; 10 nucleotides agree with TRBD2. Germline V CDR1 and CDR2: SGHRS, YFSETQ. J was trimmed by 5 bases and V by 1 base; bases with no gene match: 6. The CDR3 spans 15 residues.

The sample holds a few counts of this clone. The chain recombines TRBV7-8 with TRBJ2-6, with D unclear. V lost 5 bases and J lost 0, with 8 bases in between. This CDR3 contains 15 residues. Per the germline V gene, CDR1 is SGHVS and CDR2 is FQNEAQ. The DNA of the CDR3 is TGTGCCAGCAGCCCACAGCTCTCTGGGGCCAACGTCCTGACTTTC. Encoded protein: CASSPQLSGANVLTF. Supplemented by reference TRBV7-8 and TRBJ2-6, the full variable domain reads GAGVSQSPRYKVAKRGQDVALRCDPISGHVSLFWYQQALGQGPEFLTYFQNEAQLDKSGLPSDRFFAERPEGSVSTLKIQRTQQEDSAVYLCASSPQLSGANVLTFGAGSRLTVL.

The chain joins TRBV20-1 to TRBJ2-5; 8 bases map to TRBD1. TRBJ2-7 explains the end of the DNA better; the J call may be wrong. The CDR3 covers 11 residues. Germline lookup yields CDR1 DFQATT and CDR2 SNEGSKA (reference sequence). The CDR3 bases are TGCAGTGCCCGGACAGGGAACGAGCAGTACTTC. Translation gives CSARTGNEQYF.

This clone was observed a few times. This chain uses TRBV11-3 with TRBJ2-1; TRBD2 is a possible D gene (5 bases). CDR3 length equals 16 residues. Trimming took 1 base from V and 4 from J, leaving 14 bases between them. Germline CDR1 and CDR2: SGHNT and YENEEA. The CDR3 DNA reads as TGTGCCAGCAGCTTAGGACTATCCAAGCCATACAATGAGCAGTTCTTC. This encodes CASSLGLSKPYNEQFF.

This clone was found a few times. The rearrangement uses TRBV18 and TRBJ2-2; TRBD2 agrees at 8 bases. The germline V gene encodes CDR1 KGHSH and CDR2 LQKENI. There are 17 residues in the CDR3. V gave up 1 base and J gave up 6 bases; unmatched junction bases: 10. For the CDR3, the DNA is TGTGCCAGCTCACCACTTTCCCCCCTCGGGGGGGCCGGGGAGCTGTTTTTT. Translated: CASSPLSPLGGAGELFF. The full variable domain, rest sourced from reference TRBV18 and TRBJ2-2, is NAGVMQNPRHLVRRRGQEARLRCSPMKGHSHVYWYRQLPEEGLKFMVYLQKENIIDESGMPKERFSAEFPKEGPSILRIQQVVRGDSAAYFCASSPLSPLGGAGELFFGEGSRLTVL.

The V gene is TRBV6-5, the J gene TRBJ1-2; D call uncertain. CDR1 and CDR2 from the germline V gene are MNHEY and SVGAGI. This CDR3 region has 13 residues. The V gene lost 5 bases and the J gene lost 4 bases, with 11 bases spanning the gap. The CDR3 bases are TGTGCCAGCAGTCGAGGTAGTGGCTATGGCTACACCTTC. It specifies CASSRGSGYGYTF.